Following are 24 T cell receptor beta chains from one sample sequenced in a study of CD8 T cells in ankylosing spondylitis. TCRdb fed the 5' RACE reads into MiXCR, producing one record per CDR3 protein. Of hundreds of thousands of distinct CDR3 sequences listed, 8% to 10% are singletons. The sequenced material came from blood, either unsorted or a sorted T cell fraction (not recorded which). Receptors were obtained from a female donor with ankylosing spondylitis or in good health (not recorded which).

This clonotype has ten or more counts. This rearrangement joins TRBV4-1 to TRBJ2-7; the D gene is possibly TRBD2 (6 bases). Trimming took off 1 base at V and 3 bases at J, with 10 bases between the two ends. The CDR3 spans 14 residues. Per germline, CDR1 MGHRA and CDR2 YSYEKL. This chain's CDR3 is CASSQGLRGYEQYF. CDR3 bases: TGCGCCAGCAGCCAAGGTCTGCGGGGCTACGAGCAGTACTTC.

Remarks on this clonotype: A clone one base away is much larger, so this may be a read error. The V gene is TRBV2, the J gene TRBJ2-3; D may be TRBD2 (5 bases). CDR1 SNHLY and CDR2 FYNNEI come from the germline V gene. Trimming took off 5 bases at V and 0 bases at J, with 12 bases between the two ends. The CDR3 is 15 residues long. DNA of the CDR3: TGTGCCAGCAGTTCGGACTGGGGAAGCACAGATACGCAGTATTTT. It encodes CASSSDWGSTDTQYF.

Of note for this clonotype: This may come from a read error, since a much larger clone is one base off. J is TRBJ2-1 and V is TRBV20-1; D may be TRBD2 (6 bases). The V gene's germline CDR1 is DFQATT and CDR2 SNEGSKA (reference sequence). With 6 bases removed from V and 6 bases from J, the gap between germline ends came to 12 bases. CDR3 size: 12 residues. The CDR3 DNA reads TGCAGTGCCCTCGACGGGGGCAATGAGCAGTTCTTC. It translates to CSALDGGNEQFF.

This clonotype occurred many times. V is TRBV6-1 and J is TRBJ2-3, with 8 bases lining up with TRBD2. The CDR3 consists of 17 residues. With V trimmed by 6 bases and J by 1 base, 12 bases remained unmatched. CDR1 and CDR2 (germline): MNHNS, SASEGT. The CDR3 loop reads CASSRTPPGLGTDTQYF. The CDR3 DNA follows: TGTGCCAGCAGCCGCACCCCCCCGGGACTAGGCACAGATACGCAGTATTTT.

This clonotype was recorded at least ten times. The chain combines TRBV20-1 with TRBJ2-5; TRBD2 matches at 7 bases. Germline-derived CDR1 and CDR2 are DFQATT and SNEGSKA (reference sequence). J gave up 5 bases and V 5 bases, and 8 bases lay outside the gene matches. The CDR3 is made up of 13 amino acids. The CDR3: CSAVGRAGETQYF. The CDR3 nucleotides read TGCAGTGCTGTGGGTCGAGCGGGGGAGACCCAGTACTTC.

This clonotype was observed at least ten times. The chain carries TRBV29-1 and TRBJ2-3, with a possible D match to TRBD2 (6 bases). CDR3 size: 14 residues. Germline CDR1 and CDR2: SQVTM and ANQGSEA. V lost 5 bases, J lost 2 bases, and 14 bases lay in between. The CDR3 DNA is TGCAGCGTTCCGCGGGACTTACTCACAGATACGCAGTATTTT. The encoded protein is CSVPRDLLTDTQYF.

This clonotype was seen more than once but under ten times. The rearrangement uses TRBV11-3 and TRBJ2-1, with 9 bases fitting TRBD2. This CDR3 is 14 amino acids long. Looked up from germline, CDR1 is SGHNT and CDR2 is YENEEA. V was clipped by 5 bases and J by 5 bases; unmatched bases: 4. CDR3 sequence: CASSPLAGHNEQFF. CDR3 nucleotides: TGTGCCAGCAGCCCTCTAGCGGGACACAATGAGCAGTTCTTC.

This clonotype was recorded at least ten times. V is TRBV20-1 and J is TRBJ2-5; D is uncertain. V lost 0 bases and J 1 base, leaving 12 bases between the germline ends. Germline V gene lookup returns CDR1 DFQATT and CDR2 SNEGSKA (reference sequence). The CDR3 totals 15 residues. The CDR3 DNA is TGCAGTGCTAGAGACCTGGCGGATACCCAAGAGACCCAGTACTTC. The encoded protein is CSARDLADTQETQYF.

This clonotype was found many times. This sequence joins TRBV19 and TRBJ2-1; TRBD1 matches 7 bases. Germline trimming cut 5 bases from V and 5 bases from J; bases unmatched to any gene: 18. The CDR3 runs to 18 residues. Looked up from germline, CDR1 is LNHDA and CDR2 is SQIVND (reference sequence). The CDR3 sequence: CASSSTGHVGGRDNEQFF. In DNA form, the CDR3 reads TGTGCCAGTAGTTCCACGGGTCACGTAGGGGGCCGTGACAATGAGCAGTTCTTC.

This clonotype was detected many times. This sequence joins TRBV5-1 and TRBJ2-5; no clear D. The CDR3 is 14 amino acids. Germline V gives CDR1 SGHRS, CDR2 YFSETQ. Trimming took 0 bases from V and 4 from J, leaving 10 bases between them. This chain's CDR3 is CASSLARRLETQYF. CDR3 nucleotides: TGCGCCAGCAGCTTGGCCAGGAGATTAGAGACCCAGTACTTC. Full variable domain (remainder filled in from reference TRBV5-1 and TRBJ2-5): KAGVTQTPRYLIKTRGQQVTLSCSPISGHRSVSWYQQTPGQGLQFLFEYFSETQRNKGNFPGRFSGRQFSNSRSEMNVSTLELGDSALYLCASSLARRLETQYFGPGTRLLVL.

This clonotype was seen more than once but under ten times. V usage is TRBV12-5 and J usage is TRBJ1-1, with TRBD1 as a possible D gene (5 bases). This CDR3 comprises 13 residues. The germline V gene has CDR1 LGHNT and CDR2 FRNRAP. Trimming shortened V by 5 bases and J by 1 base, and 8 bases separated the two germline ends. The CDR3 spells CASGTGTNTEAFF. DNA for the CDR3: TGTGCTAGTGGTACCGGGACGAACACTGAAGCTTTCTTT.

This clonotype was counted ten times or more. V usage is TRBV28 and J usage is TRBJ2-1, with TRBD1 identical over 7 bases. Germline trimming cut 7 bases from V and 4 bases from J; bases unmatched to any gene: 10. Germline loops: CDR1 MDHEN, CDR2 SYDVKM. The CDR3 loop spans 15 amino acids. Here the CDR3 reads CASNPPGQHYNEQFF. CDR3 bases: TGTGCCAGCAATCCCCCGGGACAGCATTACAATGAGCAGTTCTTC.

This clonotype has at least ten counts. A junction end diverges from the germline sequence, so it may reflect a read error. The CDR3 spells CSAPPMGDRPHF. Written as DNA, the CDR3 is TGCAGTGCCCCGCCCATGGGGGACAGGCCCCACTTC. This rearrangement joins TRBV20-1 to TRBJ1-2; 8 bases fit TRBD1. The CDR3 spans 12 residues. Germline loops: CDR1 DFQATT, CDR2 SNEGSKA (reference sequence).

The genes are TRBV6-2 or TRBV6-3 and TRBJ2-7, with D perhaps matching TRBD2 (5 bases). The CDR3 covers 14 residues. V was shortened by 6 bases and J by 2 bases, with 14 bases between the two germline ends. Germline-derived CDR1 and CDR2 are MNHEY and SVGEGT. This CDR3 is CASSLASGPYEQYF. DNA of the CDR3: TGTGCCAGCAGCCTTGCGAGCGGACCCTACGAGCAGTACTTC.

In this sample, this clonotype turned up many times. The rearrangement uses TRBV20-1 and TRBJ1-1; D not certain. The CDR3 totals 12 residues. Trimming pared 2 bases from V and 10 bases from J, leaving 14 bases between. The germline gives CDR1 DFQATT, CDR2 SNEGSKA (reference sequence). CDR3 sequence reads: CSARNQPPSAFF. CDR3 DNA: TGCAGTGCTAGAAACCAGCCCCCATCAGCTTTCTTT.

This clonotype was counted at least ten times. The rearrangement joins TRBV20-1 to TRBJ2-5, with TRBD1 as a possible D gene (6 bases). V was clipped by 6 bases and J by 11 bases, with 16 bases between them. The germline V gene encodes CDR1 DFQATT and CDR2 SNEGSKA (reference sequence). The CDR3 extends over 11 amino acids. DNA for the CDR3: TGCAGTGCCAGCCCGGGAACAGGGCAGTACTTC. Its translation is CSASPGTGQYF.

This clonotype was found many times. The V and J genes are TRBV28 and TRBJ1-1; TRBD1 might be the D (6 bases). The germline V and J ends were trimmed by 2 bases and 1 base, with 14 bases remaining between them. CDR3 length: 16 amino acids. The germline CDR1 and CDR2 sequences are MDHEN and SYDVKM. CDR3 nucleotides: TGTGCCAGCAGTTTAACAGGGCGGGTCAAGAACACTGAAGCTTTCTTT. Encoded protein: CASSLTGRVKNTEAFF.

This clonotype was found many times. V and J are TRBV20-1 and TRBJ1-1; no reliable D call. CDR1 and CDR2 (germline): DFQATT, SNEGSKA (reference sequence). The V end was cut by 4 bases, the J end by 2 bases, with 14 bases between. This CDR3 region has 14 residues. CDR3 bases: TGCAGTGCTATCCCCGGACGAAAAAACACTGAAGCTTTCTTT. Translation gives CSAIPGRKNTEAFF.

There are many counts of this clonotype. CDR3 amino acids: CASSALRGQLYNEQFF. The CDR3, as DNA: TGCGCCAGCAGCGCGTTGAGGGGTCAACTTTACAATGAGCAGTTCTTC. The chain employs TRBV4-3 and TRBJ2-1; D may match TRBD1 or TRBD2 (5 bases each). The CDR3 has 16 residues. V was trimmed by 5 bases and J by 4 bases, leaving 18 bases between them. CDR1 LGHNA and CDR2 YSLEER come from the germline V gene.

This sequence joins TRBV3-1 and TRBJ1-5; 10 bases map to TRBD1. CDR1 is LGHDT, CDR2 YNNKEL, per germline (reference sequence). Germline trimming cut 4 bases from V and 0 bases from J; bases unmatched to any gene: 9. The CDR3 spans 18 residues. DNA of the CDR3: TGTGCCAGCAGCCCACGTCTCCGGGACAGGGGTAGCAATCAGCCCCAGCATTTT. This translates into CASSPRLRDRGSNQPQHF. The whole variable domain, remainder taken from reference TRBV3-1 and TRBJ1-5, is DTAVSQTPKYLVTQMGNDKSIKCEQNLGHDTMYWYKQDSKKFLKIMFSYNNKELIINETVPNRFSPKSPDKAHLNLHINSLELGDSAVYFCASSPRLRDRGSNQPQHFGDGTRLSIL.

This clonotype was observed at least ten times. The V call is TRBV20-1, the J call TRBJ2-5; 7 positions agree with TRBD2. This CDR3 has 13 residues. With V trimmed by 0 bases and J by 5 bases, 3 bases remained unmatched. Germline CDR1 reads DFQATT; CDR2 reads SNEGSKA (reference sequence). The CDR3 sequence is CSARDNGRETQYF. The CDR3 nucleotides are TGCAGTGCTAGAGATAACGGGAGGGAGACCCAGTACTTC.

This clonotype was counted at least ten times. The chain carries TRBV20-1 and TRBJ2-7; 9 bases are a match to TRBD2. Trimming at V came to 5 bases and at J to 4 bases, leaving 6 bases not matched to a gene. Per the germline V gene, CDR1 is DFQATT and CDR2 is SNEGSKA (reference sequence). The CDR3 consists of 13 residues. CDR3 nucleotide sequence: TGCAGTGCTTCACCGGGACTAGCTTACGAGCAGTACTTC. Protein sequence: CSASPGLAYEQYF.

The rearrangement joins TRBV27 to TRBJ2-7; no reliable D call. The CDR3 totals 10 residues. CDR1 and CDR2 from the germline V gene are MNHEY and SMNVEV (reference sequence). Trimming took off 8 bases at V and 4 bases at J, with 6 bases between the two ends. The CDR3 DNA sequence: TGTGCCAGCCCTCTATACGAGCAGTACTTC. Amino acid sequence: CASPLYEQYF.

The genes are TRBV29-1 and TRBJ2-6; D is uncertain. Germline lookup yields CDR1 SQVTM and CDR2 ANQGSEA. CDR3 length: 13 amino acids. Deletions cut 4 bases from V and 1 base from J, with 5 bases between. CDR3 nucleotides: TGCAGCGTTGTGGGGTCTGGGGCCAACGTCCTGACTTTC. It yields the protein CSVVGSGANVLTF.